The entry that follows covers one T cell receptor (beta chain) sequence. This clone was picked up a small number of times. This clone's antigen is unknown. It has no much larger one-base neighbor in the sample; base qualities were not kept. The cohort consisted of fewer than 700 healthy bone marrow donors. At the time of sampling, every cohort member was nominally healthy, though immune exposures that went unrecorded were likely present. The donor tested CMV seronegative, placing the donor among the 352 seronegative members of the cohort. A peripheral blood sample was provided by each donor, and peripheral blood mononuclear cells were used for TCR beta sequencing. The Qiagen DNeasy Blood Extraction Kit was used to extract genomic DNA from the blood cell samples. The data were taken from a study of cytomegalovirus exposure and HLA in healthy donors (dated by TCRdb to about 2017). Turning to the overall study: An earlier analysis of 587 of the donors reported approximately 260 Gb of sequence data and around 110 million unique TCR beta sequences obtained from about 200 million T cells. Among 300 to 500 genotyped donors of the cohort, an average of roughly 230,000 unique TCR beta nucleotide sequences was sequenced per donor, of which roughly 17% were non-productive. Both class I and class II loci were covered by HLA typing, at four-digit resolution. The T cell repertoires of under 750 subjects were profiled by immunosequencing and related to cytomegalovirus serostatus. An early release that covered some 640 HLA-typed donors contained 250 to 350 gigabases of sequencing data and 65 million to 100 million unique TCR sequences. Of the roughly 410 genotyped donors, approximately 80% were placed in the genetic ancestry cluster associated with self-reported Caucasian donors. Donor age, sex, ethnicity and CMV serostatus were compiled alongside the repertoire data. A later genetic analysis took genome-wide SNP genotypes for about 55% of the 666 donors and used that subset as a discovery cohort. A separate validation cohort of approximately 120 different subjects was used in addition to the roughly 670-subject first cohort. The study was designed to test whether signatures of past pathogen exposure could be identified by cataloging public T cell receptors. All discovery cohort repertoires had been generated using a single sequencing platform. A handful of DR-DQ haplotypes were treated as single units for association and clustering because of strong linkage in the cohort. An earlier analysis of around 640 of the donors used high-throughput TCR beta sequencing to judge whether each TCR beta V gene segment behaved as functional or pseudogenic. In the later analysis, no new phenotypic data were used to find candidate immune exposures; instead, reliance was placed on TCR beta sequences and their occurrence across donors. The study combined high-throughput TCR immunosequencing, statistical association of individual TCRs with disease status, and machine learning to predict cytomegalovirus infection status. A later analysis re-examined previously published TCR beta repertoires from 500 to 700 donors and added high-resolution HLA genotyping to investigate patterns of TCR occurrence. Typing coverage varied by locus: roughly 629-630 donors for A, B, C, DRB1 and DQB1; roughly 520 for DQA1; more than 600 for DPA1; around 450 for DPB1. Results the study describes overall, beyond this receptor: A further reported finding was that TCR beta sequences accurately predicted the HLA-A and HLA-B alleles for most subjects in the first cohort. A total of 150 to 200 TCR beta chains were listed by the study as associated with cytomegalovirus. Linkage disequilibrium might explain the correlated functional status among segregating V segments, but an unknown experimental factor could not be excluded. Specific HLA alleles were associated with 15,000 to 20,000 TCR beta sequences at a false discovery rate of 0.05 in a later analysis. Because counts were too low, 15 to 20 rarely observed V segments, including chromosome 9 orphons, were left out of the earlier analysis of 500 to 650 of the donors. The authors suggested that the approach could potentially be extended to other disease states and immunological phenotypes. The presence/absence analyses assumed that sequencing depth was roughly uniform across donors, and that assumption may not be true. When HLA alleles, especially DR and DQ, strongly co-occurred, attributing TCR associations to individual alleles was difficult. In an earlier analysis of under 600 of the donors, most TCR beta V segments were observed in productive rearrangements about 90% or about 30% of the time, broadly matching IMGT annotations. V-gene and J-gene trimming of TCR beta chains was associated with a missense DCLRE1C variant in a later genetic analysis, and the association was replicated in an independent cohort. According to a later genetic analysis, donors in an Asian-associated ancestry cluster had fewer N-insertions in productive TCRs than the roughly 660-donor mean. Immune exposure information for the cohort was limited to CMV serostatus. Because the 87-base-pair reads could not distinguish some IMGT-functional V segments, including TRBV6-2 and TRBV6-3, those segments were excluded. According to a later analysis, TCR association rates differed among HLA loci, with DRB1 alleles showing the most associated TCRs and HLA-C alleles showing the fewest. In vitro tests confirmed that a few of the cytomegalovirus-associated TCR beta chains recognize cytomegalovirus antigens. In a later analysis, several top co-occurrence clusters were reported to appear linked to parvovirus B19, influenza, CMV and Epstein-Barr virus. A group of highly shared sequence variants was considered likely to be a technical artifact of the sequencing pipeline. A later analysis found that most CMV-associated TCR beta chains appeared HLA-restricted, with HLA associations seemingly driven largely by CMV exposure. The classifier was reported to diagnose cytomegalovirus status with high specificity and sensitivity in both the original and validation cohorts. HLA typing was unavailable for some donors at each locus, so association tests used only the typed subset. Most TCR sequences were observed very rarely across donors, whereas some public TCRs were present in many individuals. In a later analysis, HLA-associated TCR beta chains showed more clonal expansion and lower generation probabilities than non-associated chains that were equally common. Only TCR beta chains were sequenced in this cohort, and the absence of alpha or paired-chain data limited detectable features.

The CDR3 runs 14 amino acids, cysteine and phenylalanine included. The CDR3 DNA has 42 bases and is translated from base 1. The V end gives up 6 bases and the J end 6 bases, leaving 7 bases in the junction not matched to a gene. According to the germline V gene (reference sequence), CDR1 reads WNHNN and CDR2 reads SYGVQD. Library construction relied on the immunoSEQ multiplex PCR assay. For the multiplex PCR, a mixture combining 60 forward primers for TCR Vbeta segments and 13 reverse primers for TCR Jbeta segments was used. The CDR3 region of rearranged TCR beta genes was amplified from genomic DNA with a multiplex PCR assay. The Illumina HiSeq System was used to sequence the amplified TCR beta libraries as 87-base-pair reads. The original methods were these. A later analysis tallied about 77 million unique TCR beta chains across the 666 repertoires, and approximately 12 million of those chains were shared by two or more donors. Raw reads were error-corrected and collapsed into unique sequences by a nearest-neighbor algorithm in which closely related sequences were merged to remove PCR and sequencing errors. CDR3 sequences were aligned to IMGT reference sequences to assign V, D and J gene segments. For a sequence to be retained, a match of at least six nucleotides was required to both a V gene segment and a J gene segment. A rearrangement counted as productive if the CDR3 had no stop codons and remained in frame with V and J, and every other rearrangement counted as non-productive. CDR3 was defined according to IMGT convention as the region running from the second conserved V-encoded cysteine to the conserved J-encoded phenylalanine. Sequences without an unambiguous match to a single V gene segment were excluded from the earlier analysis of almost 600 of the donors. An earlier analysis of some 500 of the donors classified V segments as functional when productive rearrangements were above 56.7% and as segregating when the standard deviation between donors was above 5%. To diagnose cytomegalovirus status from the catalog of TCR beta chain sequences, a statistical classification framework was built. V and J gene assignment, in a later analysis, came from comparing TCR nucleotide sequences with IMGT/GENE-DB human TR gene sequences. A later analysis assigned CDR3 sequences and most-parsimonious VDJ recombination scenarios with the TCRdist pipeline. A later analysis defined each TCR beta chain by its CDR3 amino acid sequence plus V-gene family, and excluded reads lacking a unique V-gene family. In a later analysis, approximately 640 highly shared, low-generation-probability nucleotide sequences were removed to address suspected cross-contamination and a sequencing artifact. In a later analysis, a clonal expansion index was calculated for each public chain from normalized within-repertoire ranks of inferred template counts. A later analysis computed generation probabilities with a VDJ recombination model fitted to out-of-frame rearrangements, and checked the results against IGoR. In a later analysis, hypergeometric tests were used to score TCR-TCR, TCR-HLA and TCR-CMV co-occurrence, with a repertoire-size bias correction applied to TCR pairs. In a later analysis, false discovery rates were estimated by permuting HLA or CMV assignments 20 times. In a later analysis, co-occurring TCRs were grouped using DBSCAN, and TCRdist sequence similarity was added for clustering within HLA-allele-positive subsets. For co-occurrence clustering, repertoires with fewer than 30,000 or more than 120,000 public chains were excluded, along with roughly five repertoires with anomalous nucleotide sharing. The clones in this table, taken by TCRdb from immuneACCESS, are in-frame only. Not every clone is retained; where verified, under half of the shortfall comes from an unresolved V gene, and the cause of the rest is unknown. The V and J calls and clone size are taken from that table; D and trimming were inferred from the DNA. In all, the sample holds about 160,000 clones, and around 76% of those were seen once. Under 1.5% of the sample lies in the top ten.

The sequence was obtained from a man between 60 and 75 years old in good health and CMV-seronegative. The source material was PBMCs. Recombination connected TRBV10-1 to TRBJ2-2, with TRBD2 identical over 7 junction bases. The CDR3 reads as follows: CASSTGTTPGELFF. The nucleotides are TGCGCCAGCAGCACCGGGACTACCCCCGGGGAGCTGTTTTTT.